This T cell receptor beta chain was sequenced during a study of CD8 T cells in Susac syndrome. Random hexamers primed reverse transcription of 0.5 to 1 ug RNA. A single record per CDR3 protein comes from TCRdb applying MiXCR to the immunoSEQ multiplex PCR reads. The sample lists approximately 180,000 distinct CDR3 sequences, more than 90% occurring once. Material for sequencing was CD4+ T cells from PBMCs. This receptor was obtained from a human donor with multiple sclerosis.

CDR3: CASSKPLLAYEQYF. CDR3 sequence (DNA): TGTGCCAGCAGCAAACCGCTATTGGCCTACGAGCAGTACTTC. The rearrangement links TRBV21-1 to TRBJ2-7. TRBV21-1 is a listed pseudogene. The CDR3 sequence is 14 residues long.